One T cell receptor beta chain is described in this entry. The record originates from a study of CD8 T cells in Susac syndrome. V was clipped by 3 bases and J by 3 bases, with 8 bases between them. Germline CDR1 and CDR2: MGHDK and SYGVNS. The CDR3 has 13 residues. The authors reverse transcribed about 0.45 to 1 ug RNA with random hexamers. TCRdb called the immunoSEQ multiplex PCR reads again in MiXCR, with one record for every CDR3 protein. Of roughly 120,000 distinct CDR3 sequences listed, about 96% are singletons. TEMRA cells were FACS-enriched, with CD8+ and CD4+ T cells isolated negatively. The rearrangement joins TRBV25-1 to TRBJ1-1; D unresolved. The clonotype comes from a human donor in good health. The sequenced sample consisted of CD4+ T cells from PBMCs. CDR3 sequence reads: CASSDPPDTEAFF. In DNA form, the CDR3 reads TGTGCCAGCAGTGATCCCCCTGACACTGAAGCTTTCTTT. Supplemented by reference TRBV25-1 and TRBJ1-1, the full variable domain reads EADIYQTPRYLVIGTGKKITLECSQTMGHDKMYWYQQDPGMELHLIHYSYGVNSTEKGDLSSESTVSRIRTEHFPLTLESARPSHTSQYLCASSDPPDTEAFFGQGTRLTVV.